This T cell receptor beta chain originates from a study of T-cell memory formation after mild COVID-19. Study details: For the most part, TCR clusters were specific to one donor. General study points: CD4/CD8 balance characterized clones contracting day 15 to 85, and CD4+ skew characterized later expanders.

J lost 3 bases, V lost 3 bases, and 2 bases had no gene match. Germline CDR1 SEHNR, CDR2 FQNEAQ (reference sequence). This CDR3 is built from 15 residues. As concerns this clonotype: Antigen specificity is unknown.

TCRdb used MiXCR to reprocess the 5' RACE reads, holding one entry per CDR3 protein. The table includes about 400,000 distinct CDR3 sequences, around 24% detected once. The chain carries TRBV7-9 and TRBJ2-2, with TRBD1 matching 9 bases. Sequencing used PBMCs or a T cell subset sorted from them (not recorded which). The sequence came from an adult woman who had mild COVID-19 (a few samples of this study predate the infection). Cell type and time point are not known. The CDR3 loop is CASSFWTGDTGELFF. In DNA, the CDR3 is TGTGCCAGCAGCTTTTGGACAGGGGACACCGGGGAGCTGTTTTTT. The full variable domain, with the rest looked up from reference TRBV7-9 and TRBJ2-2, is DTGVSQNPRHKITKRGQNVTFRCDPISEHNRLYWYRQTLGQGPEFLTYFQNEAQLEKSRLLSDRFSAERPKGSFSTLEIQRTEQGDSAMYLCASSFWTGDTGELFFGEGSRLTVL.